The 18 T cell receptor beta chains given below trace back to one sample, sequenced in a study of T cell responses to AZD1222 COVID-19 vaccine. Some clones are missing from TCRdb's copy, which holds only in-frame ones; the method was immunoSEQ multiplex PCR. The repertoire holds more than 150,000 clones, with about nine tenths as singletons. Sequenced material: peripheral blood, taken on day 0 of AZD1222 vaccination. These receptors were collected from an adult in good health.

The V and J genes are TRBV5-1 and TRBJ2-1, with TRBD1 matching 8 bases. This CDR3 spans 14 amino acids. CDR1 and CDR2 from the germline V gene are SGHRS and YFSETQ. With 0 bases clipped from V and 10 bases from J, the junction kept 6 bases outside the gene matches. CDR3 sequence: CASSLAGQGREQFF. The CDR3 DNA follows: TGCGCCAGCAGCTTGGCTGGACAGGGACGGGAGCAGTTCTTC.

The CDR3 here is CASSAGAHQGNTGELFF. Here the CDR3 DNA reads TGTGCCAGCAGCGCCGGGGCCCACCAAGGAAACACCGGGGAGCTGTTTTTT. This rearrangement joins TRBV5-5 to TRBJ2-2; D may correspond to TRBD1 or TRBD2 (5 bases each). CDR1 is SGHKS and CDR2 is YYEKEE in the germline V gene (reference sequence). This CDR3 has 17 amino acids. V was trimmed by 4 bases and J by 2 bases, leaving 18 bases between them.

This clone was observed once. The CDR3 reads CASRETGGFEKLFF. The CDR3 region has the DNA TGTGCCAGCAGGGAGACAGGGGGCTTTGAAAAACTGTTTTTT. This chain joins TRBV4-2 and TRBJ1-4; 10 positions agree with TRBD1. Germline values: CDR1 LGHNA, CDR2 YNFKEQ. The V and J ends lost 6 bases and 7 bases, in that order; junction bases with no gene match: 5. The CDR3 length is 14 residues.

The V call is TRBV12-5, the J call TRBJ1-4; maybe TRBD1 (5 bases). Germline-derived CDR1 and CDR2 are LGHNT and FRNRAP. Trimming took 6 bases from V and 7 from J, leaving 18 bases between them. The CDR3 totals 15 residues. The CDR3 spells CASGIVLGGSEKLFF. Here the CDR3 DNA reads TGTGCTAGTGGCATTGTATTGGGGGGAAGTGAAAAACTGTTTTTT. Full variable domain (rest looked up from reference TRBV12-5 and TRBJ1-4): DARVTQTPRHKVTEMGQEVTMRCQPILGHNTVFWYRQTMMQGLELLAYFRNRAPLDDSGMPKDRFSAEMPDATLATLKIQPSEPRDSAVYFCASGIVLGGSEKLFFGSGTQLSVL.

This sequence joins TRBV10-3 and TRBJ1-1, with TRBD1 matching 7 bases. The CDR3 spans 15 residues. V was pared by 2 bases and J by 0 bases, with 3 bases of the junction left unmatched. In germline, CDR1 is ENHRY, CDR2 SYGVKD. CDR3 sequence (DNA): TGTGCCATCAGTGAGAGGGGGCAAATGAACACTGAAGCTTTCTTT. Protein: CAISERGQMNTEAFF.

Written as DNA, the CDR3 is TGTGCCAGCAGCGCAATTTCGGGACAGGTCTACAATGAGCAGTTCTTC. Encoded protein: CASSAISGQVYNEQFF. The gene calls are TRBV5-4 and TRBJ2-1; 8 bases align to TRBD1. CDR1 SGHNT and CDR2 YYREEE come from the germline V gene (reference sequence). The CDR3 sequence is 16 residues long. The ends lost 4 bases at V and 3 bases at J; junction bases unmatched: 9.

V usage is TRBV29-1 and J usage is TRBJ1-1; 7 nucleotides align to TRBD1. The CDR3 contains 12 residues. The germline CDR1 and CDR2 sequences are SQVTM and ANQGSEA. Trimming at V came to 1 base and at J to 13 bases, leaving 9 bases not matched to a gene. The CDR3 region is CSVEGSGTVFFF. The CDR3 region has the DNA TGCAGCGTTGAAGGATCCGGGACAGTTTTTTTCTTT.

The chain couples TRBV27 to TRBJ2-1; TRBD2 is a possible D gene (6 bases). Germline CDR1 and CDR2: MNHEY and SMNVEV (reference sequence). V lost 4 bases, J lost 2 bases, and 15 bases lay in between. The CDR3 is made up of 16 amino acids. CDR3 sequence (DNA): TGTGCCAGCAGTTCTTTTAGCGGAGGACCCTACAATGAGCAGTTCTTC. Its translation is CASSSFSGGPYNEQFF.

The genes are TRBV9 and TRBJ2-5; no clear D. CDR1 is SGDLS, CDR2 YYNGEE, per germline. The CDR3 totals 11 residues. Trimming shortened V by 5 bases and J by 5 bases, and 7 bases separated the two germline ends. The chain's CDR3 is CASRPMETQYF. CDR3 sequence (DNA): TGTGCCAGCAGACCAATGGAGACCCAGTACTTC.

This chain joins TRBV7-9 and TRBJ1-3, with D possibly being TRBD1 (5 bases). CDR1 is SEHNR and CDR2 is FQNEAQ in the germline V gene (reference sequence). V lost 1 base to trimming and J lost 0 bases, with 7 bases between them. The CDR3 contains 15 residues. CDR3 sequence (DNA): TGTGCCAGCAGCTTAGTGGGGCTCTCTGGAAACACCATATATTTT. Translating it yields CASSLVGLSGNTIYF.

DNA for the CDR3: TGTGCCAGCTCACCTCCCACTACAGCAACTGAAGCTTTCTTT. It translates to CASSPPTTATEAFF. The chain combines TRBV18 with TRBJ1-1; no clear D. V lost 3 bases and J 5 bases, leaving 13 bases between the germline ends. Germline assignment: CDR1 KGHSH and CDR2 LQKENI. The CDR3 runs 14 residues.

This chain uses TRBV24-1 with TRBJ2-5; TRBD1 or TRBD2 may be the D gene (5 bases each). Trimming shortened V by 3 bases and J by 2 bases, and 12 bases separated the two germline ends. The CDR3 runs to 15 residues. The V gene's germline CDR1 is KGHDR and CDR2 SFDVKD. The CDR3 region is CATSDPRGTQETQYF. CDR3 in DNA: TGTGCCACCAGTGATCCCCGGGGCACACAAGAGACCCAGTACTTC.

The V gene is TRBV5-4, the J gene TRBJ2-5; a weak D match, TRBD1 (5 bases). Per the germline V gene, CDR1 is SGHNT and CDR2 is YYREEE (reference sequence). The CDR3 totals 15 residues. V was pared by 4 bases and J by 1 base, with 14 bases between. CDR3 nucleotide sequence: TGTGCCAGCAGCGATAAAAAGGACATCCAAGAGACCCAGTACTTC. This translates into CASSDKKDIQETQYF.

This sequence joins TRBV13 and TRBJ2-1; either TRBD1 or TRBD2 may fit D (5 bases each). Germline loops: CDR1 PRHDT, CDR2 FYEKMQ (reference sequence). Trimming shortened V by 5 bases and J by 7 bases, and 15 bases separated the two germline ends. The CDR3 runs 14 residues. CDR3 DNA sequence: TGTGCCAGCAGCAAGTGGGCAGGGAGAAATGAGCAGTTCTTC. This codes for CASSKWAGRNEQFF. The whole variable domain, filled in from reference TRBV13 and TRBJ2-1, reads AAGVIQSPRHLIKEKRETATLKCYPIPRHDTVYWYQQGPGQDPQFLISFYEKMQSDKGSIPDRFSAQQFSDYHSELNMSSLELGDSALYFCASSKWAGRNEQFFGPGTRLTVL.

The genes are TRBV11-3 and TRBJ2-2; D is ambiguous. The CDR3 loop spans 17 amino acids. In germline, CDR1 is SGHNT, CDR2 YENEEA. The V end lost 4 bases, the J end lost 2 bases, and 17 bases lay between the germline ends. DNA of the CDR3: TGTGCCAGCAGCTCGCAATCGATGGTAACAAACACCGGGGAGCTGTTTTTT. It translates to CASSSQSMVTNTGELFF.

The chain is built from TRBV7-2 and TRBJ2-5; perhaps TRBD2 as D (5 bases). The ends were cut back, 1 base at V and 2 bases at J, with 14 bases in the middle. CDR3 length equals 16 residues. The germline gives CDR1 SGHTA, CDR2 FQGNSA. The CDR3 bases are TGTGCCAGCAGCTTAGTACACTTCGGGGTACAAGAGACCCAGTACTTC. Its translation is CASSLVHFGVQETQYF. The variable domain in full, completed from reference TRBV7-2 and TRBJ2-5, reads GAGVSQSPSNKVTEKGKDVELRCDPISGHTALYWYRQSLGQGLEFLIYFQGNSAPDKSGLPSDRFSAERTGGSVSTLTIQRTQQEDSAVYLCASSLVHFGVQETQYFGPGTRLLVL.

The chain couples TRBV14 to TRBJ2-7, with a possible D match to TRBD1 (5 bases). Germline V lookup: CDR1 SGHDN, CDR2 FVKESK. The CDR3 spans 13 residues. Trimming took 4 bases from V and 3 from J, leaving 10 bases between them. The CDR3: CASSPLDSYEQYF. The CDR3 DNA reads as TGTGCCAGCAGCCCCCTAGACAGCTACGAGCAGTACTTC.

This chain links TRBV25-1 with TRBJ2-3; 8 nucleotides align to TRBD2. The V gene end was trimmed by 2 bases and the J gene end by 1 base; junction bases not matched to a gene: 2. The CDR3 runs to 15 residues. Per germline, CDR1 MGHDK and CDR2 SYGVNS. DNA of the CDR3: TGTGCCAGCAGTGAACAACTAGCGGGCACAGATACGCAGTATTTT. Translating it yields CASSEQLAGTDTQYF.